A single sample is the source of the 13 T cell receptor beta chains below, sequenced in a study of technical replicates of blood from a handful of donors. Here immunoSEQ multiplex PCR was the method, and the copy in TCRdb shows in-frame clones only, minus some. The data show tens of thousands of clones, approximately 94% seen once. Sequenced sample: T cells isolated from PBMCs. These receptors came from a human donor in good health.

CDR3 amino acids: CASKGVRSSYEQYF. The CDR3 DNA sequence: TGTGCCAGCAAAGGGGTCCGGAGCTCCTACGAGCAGTACTTC. The chain is built from TRBV2 and TRBJ2-7; perhaps TRBD1 as D (5 bases). CDR1 SNHLY and CDR2 FYNNEI come from the germline V gene. The V and J ends lost 7 bases and 0 bases respectively, with 13 bases between them. The CDR3 covers 14 residues.

V is TRBV7-9 and J is TRBJ1-2, with 11 bases aligning to TRBD1. Germline values: CDR1 SEHNR, CDR2 FQNEAQ (reference sequence). The CDR3 is made up of 15 amino acids. The junction had 9 bases not matched to a gene; V was cut back by 7 bases and J by 5 bases. CDR3 DNA sequence: TGTGCCAGCACCAACACGGGACAGGGGGGATATGGCTACACCTTC. Protein product: CASTNTGQGGYGYTF.

J is TRBJ2-7 and V is TRBV5-1; 11 bases are a match to TRBD1. Germline V gene sequence: CDR1 SGHRS, CDR2 YFSETQ. The CDR3 spans 14 residues. J lost 4 bases, V lost 3 bases, and 3 bases had no gene match. The CDR3 reads CASSYGQGAYEQYF. The CDR3 nucleotides are TGCGCCAGCAGCTATGGACAGGGGGCGTACGAGCAGTACTTC.

The chain couples TRBV19 to TRBJ1-3; TRBD1 might be the D (5 bases). The CDR3 runs to 17 residues. Germline V gene lookup returns CDR1 LNHDA and CDR2 SQIVND (reference sequence). Trimming took 3 bases from V and 4 from J, leaving 19 bases between them. The CDR3 sequence: CASSIMGMGQGGNTIYF. CDR3 in DNA: TGTGCCAGTAGTATTATGGGGATGGGGCAGGGCGGAAACACCATATATTTT. Together with reference TRBV19 and TRBJ1-3, the CDR3 gives the full variable domain: DGGITQSPKYLFRKEGQNVTLSCEQNLNHDAMYWYRQDPGQGLRLIYYSQIVNDFQKGDIAEGYSVSREKKESFPLTVTSAQKNPTAFYLCASSIMGMGQGGNTIYFGEGSWLTVV.

The chain links TRBV5-5 to TRBJ2-7; D call uncertain. The CDR3 runs 12 residues. Germline values: CDR1 SGHKS, CDR2 YYEKEE (reference sequence). Between the trimmed V and J ends, which lost 4 bases and 0 bases, there was a span of 5 bases. The CDR3 nucleotides are TGTGCCAGCAGCCCGAGCTCCTACGAGCAGTACTTC. Translated: CASSPSSYEQYF. Variable domain in full (rest from reference TRBV5-5 and TRBJ2-7): DAGVTQSPTHLIKTRGQQVTLRCSPISGHKSVSWYQQVLGQGPQFIFQYYEKEERGRGNFPDRFSARQFPNYSSELNVNALLLGDSALYLCASSPSSYEQYFGPGTRLTVT.

This chain uses TRBV28 with TRBJ2-4; TRBD2 is a possible D gene (7 bases). V was clipped by 6 bases and J by 3 bases, with 27 bases between them. The germline V gene has CDR1 MDHEN and CDR2 SYDVKM. The CDR3 loop spans 19 amino acids. The CDR3 DNA reads TGTGCCAGCAGCTTTCCGTTTGGGGGAGGGGGGGGAGACAAAAACATTCAGTACTTC. Translation gives CASSFPFGGGGGDKNIQYF.

The genes are TRBV30 and TRBJ2-1, with D perhaps matching TRBD2 (5 bases). Trimming removed 1 base from V and 3 bases from J, with 19 bases in between. The CDR3 extends over 17 amino acids. Germline CDR1 reads GTSNPN; CDR2 reads SVGIG (reference sequence). The chain's CDR3 is CAWSGSRPSGDYNEQFF. The CDR3 region has the DNA TGTGCCTGGAGTGGATCCCGACCCAGCGGTGACTACAATGAGCAGTTCTTC.

The rearrangement uses TRBV5-4 and TRBJ2-2; 9 nucleotides line up with TRBD2. The germline V gene has CDR1 SGHNT and CDR2 YYREEE (reference sequence). V lost 3 bases, J lost 6 bases, and 9 bases stayed unmatched. CDR3 length equals 16 residues. CDR3 loop: CASSSKAGGPAGELFF. The CDR3 coding sequence is TGTGCCAGCAGCTCTAAGGCGGGGGGGCCGGCCGGGGAGCTGTTTTTT.

The genes are TRBV2 and TRBJ2-3, with 12 nucleotides matching TRBD2. The CDR3 is made up of 16 amino acids. Germline V gene data show CDR1 as SNHLY and CDR2 as FYNNEI. Losses at the gene ends were 2 bases for V and 6 bases for J; bases not matched to a gene: 6. CDR3 DNA: TGTGCCAGCAGTGAAAGGGCTAGCGGGAGGGCGGATACGCAGTATTTT. This codes for CASSERASGRADTQYF.

V is TRBV28 and J is TRBJ2-5, with 9 bases lining up with TRBD2. The ends lost 3 bases at V and 2 bases at J; junction bases unmatched: 7. CDR1 and CDR2 from the germline V gene are MDHEN and SYDVKM. The CDR3 has 16 amino acids. CDR3 sequence (DNA): TGTGCCAGCAGTTTGATGAGCGGGAGGCAGCAAGAGACCCAGTACTTC. It encodes CASSLMSGRQQETQYF. The full variable domain, rest sourced from reference TRBV28 and TRBJ2-5, is DVKVTQSSRYLVKRTGEKVFLECVQDMDHENMFWYRQDPGLGLRLIYFSYDVKMKEKGDIPEGYSVSREKKERFSLILESASTNQTSMYLCASSLMSGRQQETQYFGPGTRLLVL.

The V call is TRBV11-2, the J call TRBJ1-3; TRBD1 agrees at 7 bases. After removal of 3 bases from V and 3 bases from J, the junction contained 5 bases not matched to a gene. Germline V gene sequence: CDR1 SGHAT, CDR2 FQNNGV. CDR3 size: 15 residues. In DNA, the CDR3 is TGTGCCAGCAGCTTCGACAGGGATAGTGGAAACACCATATATTTT. It yields the protein CASSFDRDSGNTIYF.

The chain carries TRBV5-4 and TRBJ2-1; 8 nucleotides line up with TRBD2. Germline CDR1 SGHNT, CDR2 YYREEE (reference sequence). The junction had 11 bases not matched to a gene; V was cut back by 1 base and J by 2 bases. The CDR3 is 18 residues long. CDR3 loop: CASSLFSGTSYTYNEQFF. As DNA, the CDR3 is TGTGCCAGCAGCTTGTTCTCCGGGACTAGTTACACCTACAATGAGCAGTTCTTC. Using reference TRBV5-4 and TRBJ2-1 for the parts outside the CDR3, the full variable domain is ETGVTQSPTHLIKTRGQQVTLRCSSQSGHNTVSWYQQALGQGPQFIFQYYREEENGRGNFPPRFSGLQFPNYSSELNVNALELDDSALYLCASSLFSGTSYTYNEQFFGPGTRLTVL.

This clone appeared a single time. V usage is TRBV6-5 and J usage is TRBJ1-2; 9 positions agree with TRBD1. The V gene end was trimmed by 0 bases and the J gene end by 6 bases; junction bases not matched to a gene: 2. This CDR3 comprises 14 residues. Looked up from germline, CDR1 is MNHEY and CDR2 is SVGAGI. CDR3 sequence reads: CASSYSTGGDGYTF. CDR3 nucleotides: TGTGCCAGCAGTTACTCGACAGGGGGGGATGGCTACACCTTC.